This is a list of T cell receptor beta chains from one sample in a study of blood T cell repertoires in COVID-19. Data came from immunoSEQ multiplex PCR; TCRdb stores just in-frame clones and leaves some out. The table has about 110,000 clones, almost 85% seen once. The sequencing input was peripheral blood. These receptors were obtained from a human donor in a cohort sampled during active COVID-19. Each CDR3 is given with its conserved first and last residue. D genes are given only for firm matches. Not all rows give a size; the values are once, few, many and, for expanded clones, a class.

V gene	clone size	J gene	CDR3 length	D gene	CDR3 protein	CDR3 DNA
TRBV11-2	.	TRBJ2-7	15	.	CASSKSGLSPYEQYF	TGTGCCAGCAGCAAGAGCGGGCTTAGTCCCTACGAGCAGTACTTC
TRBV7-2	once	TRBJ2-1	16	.	CASSSSTGRGYNEQFF	TGTGCCAGCAGCTCATCCACAGGTAGGGGCTACAATGAGCAGTTCTTC
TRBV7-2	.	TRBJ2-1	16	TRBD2	CASSLKSGVSYNEQFF	TGTGCCAGCAGCTTGAAGAGCGGGGTTTCCTACAATGAGCAGTTCTTC
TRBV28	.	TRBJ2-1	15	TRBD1	CASRPTGTGNNEQFF	TGTGCCAGCAGACCTACCGGGACAGGAAACAATGAGCAGTTCTTC
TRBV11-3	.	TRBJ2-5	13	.	CASSPRSEETQYF	TGTGCCAGCAGCCCTCGGTCGGAAGAGACCCAGTACTTC
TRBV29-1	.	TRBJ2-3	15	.	CSVGENSPNGNTQYF	TGCAGCGTTGGGGAAAACTCGCCGAACGGGAATACGCAGTATTTT
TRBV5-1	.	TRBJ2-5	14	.	CASSFDMRQETQYF	TGCGCCAGCAGCTTCGATATGAGACAAGAGACCCAGTACTTC
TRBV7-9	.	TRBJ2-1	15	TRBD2	CASSPLGGLGNEQFF	TGTGCCAGCAGCCCGTTGGGAGGGTTGGGCAATGAGCAGTTCTTC
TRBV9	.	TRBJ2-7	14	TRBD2	CASSPRTSNYEQYF	TGTGCCAGCAGCCCTAGGACTAGCAACTACGAGCAGTACTTC
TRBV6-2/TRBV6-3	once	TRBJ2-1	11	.	CASSYAGEQFF	TGTGCCAGCAGTTACGCGGGTGAGCAGTTCTTC
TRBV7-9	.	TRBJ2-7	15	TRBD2	CASSKGLAGTYEQYF	TGTGCCAGCAGCAAGGGACTAGCGGGCACCTACGAGCAGTACTTC
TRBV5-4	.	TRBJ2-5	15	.	CASSLTTGVGETQYF	TGTGCCAGCAGCTTGACAACGGGAGTAGGAGAGACCCAGTACTTC
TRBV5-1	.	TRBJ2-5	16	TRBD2	CASSLSSGRGQETQYF	TGCGCCAGCAGCTTGAGTAGCGGGAGAGGTCAAGAGACCCAGTACTTC
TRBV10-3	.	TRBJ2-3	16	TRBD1	CAIKGQGAPHTDTQYF	TGTGCCATCAAGGGACAGGGGGCCCCACACACAGATACGCAGTATTTT
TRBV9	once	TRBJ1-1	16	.	CASTPSQAALNTEAFF	TGTGCCAGCACCCCATCCCAGGCAGCCTTGAACACTGAAGCTTTCTTT
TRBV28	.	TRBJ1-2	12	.	CATRSPLEGYTF	TGTGCCACGCGGTCCCCGTTGGAGGGCTACACCTTC
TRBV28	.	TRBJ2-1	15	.	CASRTPQGSYNEQFF	TGTGCCAGCAGAACCCCACAGGGAAGCTACAATGAGCAGTTCTTC
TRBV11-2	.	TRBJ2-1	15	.	CASSLLVGEEGEQFF	TGTGCCAGCAGCTTATTGGTGGGAGAAGAGGGTGAGCAGTTCTTC
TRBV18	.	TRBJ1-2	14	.	CASSPAREPYGYTF	TGTGCCAGCTCACCAGCGAGAGAACCGTATGGCTACACCTTC
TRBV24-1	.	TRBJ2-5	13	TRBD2	CATSDWEGETQYF	TGTGCCACCAGTGATTGGGAGGGAGAGACCCAGTACTTC
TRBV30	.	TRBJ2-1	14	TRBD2	CAWSVTSGYNEQFF	TGTGCCTGGAGTGTGACTAGCGGATACAATGAGCAGTTCTTC
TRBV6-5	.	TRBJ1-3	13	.	CASARDSGNTIYF	TGTGCCAGTGCCAGGGACTCTGGAAACACCATATATTTT
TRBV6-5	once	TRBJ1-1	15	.	CASSLNFFGNTEAFF	TGTGCCAGCAGCTTGAACTTTTTTGGGAACACTGAAGCTTTCTTT
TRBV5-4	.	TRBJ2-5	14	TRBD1	CASSQDRTGETQYF	TGTGCCAGCAGCCAGGACAGGACCGGGGAGACCCAGTACTTC
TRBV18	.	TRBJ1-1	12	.	CASSPPAGSAFF	TGTGCCAGCTCACCACCGGCAGGGTCGGCTTTCTTT
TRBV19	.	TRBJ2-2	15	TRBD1	CASSIGQGSTGELFF	TGTGCCAGTAGTATAGGACAGGGTAGCACCGGGGAGCTGTTTTTT
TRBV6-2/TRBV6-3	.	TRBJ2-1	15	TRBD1	CASTPTTGTYNEQFF	TGTGCCAGCACCCCGACGACAGGGACCTACAATGAGCAGTTCTTC
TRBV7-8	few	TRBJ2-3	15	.	CASSSRRVVADTQYF	TGTGCCAGCAGCTCCCGCAGGGTGGTGGCAGATACGCAGTATTTT
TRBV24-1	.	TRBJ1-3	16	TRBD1	CATSDPGTVSGNTIYF	TGTGCCACCAGTGATCCGGGGACAGTCTCTGGAAACACCATATATTTT
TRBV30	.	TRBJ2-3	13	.	CAWSVGSTDTQYF	TGTGCCTGGAGTGTCGGGAGCACAGATACGCAGTATTTT
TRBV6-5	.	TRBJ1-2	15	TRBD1	CASSPRGQANYGYTF	TGTGCCAGCAGCCCCAGAGGACAGGCGAACTATGGCTACACCTTC
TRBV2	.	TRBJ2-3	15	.	CASSEGGIRTDTQYF	TGTGCCAGCAGTGAGGGCGGGATTCGCACAGATACGCAGTATTTT
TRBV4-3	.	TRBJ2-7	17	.	CASSQGDAAVGGYEQYF	TGCGCCAGCAGCCAAGGCGATGCGGCGGTTGGTGGGTACGAGCAGTACTTC
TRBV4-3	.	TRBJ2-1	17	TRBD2	CASSQEPRLAGGNEQFF	TGCGCCAGCAGCCAAGAACCAAGACTAGCGGGGGGGAATGAGCAGTTCTTC
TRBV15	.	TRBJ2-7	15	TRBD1	CATSSSDRATYEQYF	TGTGCCACCAGCTCCTCAGACAGGGCTACCTACGAGCAGTACTTC
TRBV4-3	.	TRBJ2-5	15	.	CASSQQGHYQETQYF	TGCGCCAGCAGCCAACAGGGACACTATCAAGAGACCCAGTACTTC
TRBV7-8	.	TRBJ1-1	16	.	CASSSQGLSGGSEAFF	TGTGCCAGCAGCTCCCAAGGACTCTCCGGGGGGTCTGAAGCTTTCTTT
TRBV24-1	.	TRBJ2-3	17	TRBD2	CATSDPIAGRSTDTQYF	TGTGCCACCAGTGATCCAATAGCGGGACGGAGCACAGATACGCAGTATTTT
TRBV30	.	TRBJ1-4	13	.	CACSGLINEKLFF	TGTGCTTGCAGCGGACTGATTAATGAAAAACTGTTTTTT
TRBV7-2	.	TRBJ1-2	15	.	CASSPGQMVNYGYTF	TGTGCCAGCAGCCCTGGACAGATGGTAAACTATGGCTACACCTTC
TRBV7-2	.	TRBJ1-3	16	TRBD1	CASSLGQGAAGNTIYF	TGTGCCAGCAGCTTAGGACAGGGGGCGGCTGGAAACACCATATATTTT
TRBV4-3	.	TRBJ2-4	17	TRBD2	CASSQGLAGGFSNIQYF	TGCGCCAGCAGCCAAGGGCTAGCGGGAGGGTTTAGTAACATTCAGTACTTC
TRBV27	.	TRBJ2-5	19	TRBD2	CASSLRLASGANYGETQYF	TGTGCCAGCAGTTTACGTTTGGCTAGCGGGGCAAATTATGGGGAGACCCAGTACTTC
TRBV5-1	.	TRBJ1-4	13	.	CASSLEGTEKLFF	TGCGCCAGCAGCTTGGAAGGGACAGAAAAACTGTTTTTT
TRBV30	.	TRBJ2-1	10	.	CACEEGGQFF	TGTGCCTGCGAGGAGGGCGGGCAGTTCTTC
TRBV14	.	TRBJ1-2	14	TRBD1	CASSRLQGNYGYTF	TGTGCCAGCAGCCGGTTACAGGGGAACTATGGCTACACCTTC
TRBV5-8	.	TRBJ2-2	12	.	CASSSGSGELFF	TGTGCCAGCAGCTCAGGCTCCGGGGAGCTGTTTTTT
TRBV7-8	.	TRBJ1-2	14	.	CASSLYTGEYGYTF	TGTGCCAGCAGCCTTTACACGGGGGAATATGGCTACACCTTC
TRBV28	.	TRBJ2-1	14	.	CASRVLSSYNEQFF	TGTGCCAGCAGGGTCTTGAGCTCCTACAATGAGCAGTTCTTC
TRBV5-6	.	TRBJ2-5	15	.	CASSLGQGLQETQYF	TGTGCCAGCAGCTTGGGGCAGGGTCTCCAAGAGACCCAGTACTTC